A single sample gave rise to the 5 T cell receptor beta chains below, sequenced in a study of blood T cell repertoires in COVID-19. Only in-frame clones appear in the TCRdb table, and some are missing; sequencing was by immunoSEQ multiplex PCR. Of more than 250,000 clones listed, 75% to 90% are singletons. Material: peripheral blood. These receptors originate from a man aged 55 to 70 who had recovered from COVID-19.

The chain employs TRBV5-5 and TRBJ1-1; TRBD1 might be the D (5 bases). With 0 bases removed from V and 10 bases from J, the gap between germline ends came to 16 bases. Germline assignment: CDR1 SGHKS and CDR2 YYEKEE (reference sequence). CDR3 length equals 14 residues. The CDR3 loop is CASSLGSGRIAAFF. In nucleotides, the CDR3 is TGTGCCAGCAGCTTGGGTTCAGGGAGGATTGCAGCTTTCTTT. Full variable domain (outside the CDR3, taken from reference TRBV5-5 and TRBJ1-1): DAGVTQSPTHLIKTRGQQVTLRCSPISGHKSVSWYQQVLGQGPQFIFQYYEKEERGRGNFPDRFSARQFPNYSSELNVNALLLGDSALYLCASSLGSGRIAAFFGQGTRLTVV.

This clone appeared a single time. The J gene is TRBJ1-4, the V gene TRBV5-6, with 8 bases that match TRBD1. The junction had 7 bases not matched to a gene; V was cut back by 5 bases and J by 4 bases. The germline CDR1 and CDR2 sequences are SGHDT and YYEEEE. This CDR3 spans 15 amino acids. The CDR3 region has the DNA TGTGCCAGCAGGGATCGGACAGGGCTTAATGAAAAACTGTTTTTT. It codes for CASRDRTGLNEKLFF.

The CDR3 bases are TGTGCCAGCAGCCATGCTGGAGGCGGGAGGGGCTACAATGAGCAGTTCTTC. Encoded protein: CASSHAGGGRGYNEQFF. The V call is TRBV5-4, the J call TRBJ2-1; 9 bases are shared with TRBD2. Trimming removed 4 bases from V and 3 bases from J; junction bases left unmatched: 11. This CDR3 spans 17 amino acids. The germline V gene has CDR1 SGHNT and CDR2 YYREEE (reference sequence).

The V gene is TRBV5-4, the J gene TRBJ2-1, with 7 bases aligning to TRBD2. The CDR3 covers 14 residues. Germline V gene lookup returns CDR1 SGHNT and CDR2 YYREEE (reference sequence). V shed 4 bases and J 8 bases; nucleotides not matched to a gene: 9. CDR3 sequence (DNA): TGTGCCAGCAGCCCCGGCGGGAGAATTTATGAGCAGTTCTTC. Protein product: CASSPGGRIYEQFF.

The chain recombines TRBV27 with TRBJ2-1; the D is unclear. CDR3 length: 13 residues. The V gene's germline CDR1 is MNHEY and CDR2 SMNVEV (reference sequence). Trimming stripped 3 bases from V and 10 bases from J, with 13 bases between. The CDR3 is CASSFGWAAEQFF. CDR3 bases: TGTGCCAGCAGTTTTGGGTGGGCAGCAGAGCAGTTCTTC.